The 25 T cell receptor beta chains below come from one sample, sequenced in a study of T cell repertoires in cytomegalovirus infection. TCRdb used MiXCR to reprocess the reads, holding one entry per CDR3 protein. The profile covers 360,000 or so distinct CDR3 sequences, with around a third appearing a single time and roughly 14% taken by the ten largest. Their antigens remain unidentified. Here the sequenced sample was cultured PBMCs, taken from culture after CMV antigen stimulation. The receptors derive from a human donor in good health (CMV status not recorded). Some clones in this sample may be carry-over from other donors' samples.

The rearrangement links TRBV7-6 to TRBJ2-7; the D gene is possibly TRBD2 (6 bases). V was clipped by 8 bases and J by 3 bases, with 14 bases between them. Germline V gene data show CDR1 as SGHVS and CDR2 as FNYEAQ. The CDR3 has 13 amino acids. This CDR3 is CASSGGTHYEQYF. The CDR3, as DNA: TGTGCCAGCTCCGGGGGTACCCACTACGAGCAGTACTTC.

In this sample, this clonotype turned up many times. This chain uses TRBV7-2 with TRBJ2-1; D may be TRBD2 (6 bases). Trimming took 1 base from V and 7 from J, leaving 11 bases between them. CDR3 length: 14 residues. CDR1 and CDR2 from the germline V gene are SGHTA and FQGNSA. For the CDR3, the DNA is TGTGCCAGCAGCTTAGTTCGGGAGCGGAATGAGCAGTTCTTC. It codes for CASSLVRERNEQFF. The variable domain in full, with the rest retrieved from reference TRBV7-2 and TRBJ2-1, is GAGVSQSPSNKVTEKGKDVELRCDPISGHTALYWYRQSLGQGLEFLIYFQGNSAPDKSGLPSDRFSAERTGGSVSTLTIQRTQQEDSAVYLCASSLVRERNEQFFGPGTRLTVL.

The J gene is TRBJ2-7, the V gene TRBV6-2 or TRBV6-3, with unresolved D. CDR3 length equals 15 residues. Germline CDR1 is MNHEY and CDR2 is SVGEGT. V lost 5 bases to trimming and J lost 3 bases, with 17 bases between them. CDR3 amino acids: CASSPRVETYYEQYF. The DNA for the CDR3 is TGTGCCAGCAGTCCTCGGGTCGAAACATACTACGAGCAGTACTTC.

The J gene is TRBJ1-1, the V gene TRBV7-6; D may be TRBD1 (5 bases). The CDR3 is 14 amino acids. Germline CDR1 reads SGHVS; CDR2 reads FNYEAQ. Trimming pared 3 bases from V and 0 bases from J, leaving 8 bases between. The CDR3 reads CASSFQQVNTEAFF. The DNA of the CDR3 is TGTGCCAGCAGCTTCCAACAGGTGAACACTGAAGCTTTCTTT.

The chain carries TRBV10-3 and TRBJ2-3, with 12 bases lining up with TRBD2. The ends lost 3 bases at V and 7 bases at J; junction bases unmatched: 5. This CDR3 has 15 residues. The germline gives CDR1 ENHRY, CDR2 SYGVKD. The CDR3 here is CAISDASGRANTQYF. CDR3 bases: TGTGCCATCAGTGACGCTAGCGGGAGGGCTAATACGCAGTATTTT.

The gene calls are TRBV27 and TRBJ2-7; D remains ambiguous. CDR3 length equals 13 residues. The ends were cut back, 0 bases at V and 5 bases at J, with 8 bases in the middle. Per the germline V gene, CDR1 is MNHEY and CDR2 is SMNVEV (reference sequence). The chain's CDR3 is CASSLSKMNEQYV. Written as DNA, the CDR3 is TGTGCCAGCAGTTTATCGAAAATGAACGAGCAGTACGTC.

In DNA form, the CDR3 reads TGTGCCAGCAGCTTGGTAGCGGGAGAAGGGTACAATGAGCAGTTCTTC. Its protein product is CASSLVAGEGYNEQFF. The rearrangement joins TRBV5-4 to TRBJ2-1; TRBD2 matches at 9 bases. V lost 0 bases and J lost 4; bases outside the gene matches: 5. Germline CDR1 reads SGHNT; CDR2 reads YYREEE (reference sequence). The CDR3 loop spans 16 amino acids.

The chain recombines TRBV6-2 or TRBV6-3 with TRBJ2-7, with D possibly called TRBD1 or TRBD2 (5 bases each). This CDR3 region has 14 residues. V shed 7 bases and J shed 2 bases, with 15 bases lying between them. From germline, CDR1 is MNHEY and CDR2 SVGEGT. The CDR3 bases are TGTGCCAGCAACCTTGGGGGAACCACCTACGAGCAGTACTTC. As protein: CASNLGGTTYEQYF.

The CDR3 here is CSVEPFGTNTEAFF. The CDR3 DNA follows: TGCAGCGTTGAGCCCTTCGGCACCAACACTGAAGCTTTCTTT. The chain couples TRBV29-1 to TRBJ1-1; no firm D call. Germline V gives CDR1 SQVTM, CDR2 ANQGSEA. This CDR3 spans 14 amino acids. V lost 3 bases and J 2 bases, leaving 13 bases between the germline ends. Filled out from reference TRBV29-1 and TRBJ1-1, the complete variable domain reads SAVISQKPSRDICQRGTSLTIQCQVDSQVTMMFWYRQQPGQSLTLIATANQGSEATYESGFVIDKFPISRPNLTFSTLTVSNMSPEDSSIYLCSVEPFGTNTEAFFGQGTRLTVV.

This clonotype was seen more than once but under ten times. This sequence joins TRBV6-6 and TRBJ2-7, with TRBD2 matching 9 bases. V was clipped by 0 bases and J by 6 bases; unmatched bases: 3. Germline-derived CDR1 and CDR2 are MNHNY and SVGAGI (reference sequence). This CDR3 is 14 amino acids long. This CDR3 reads CASSYSSGSLEQYV. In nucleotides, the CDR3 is TGTGCCAGCAGTTACTCTAGCGGGAGTCTCGAGCAGTACGTC.

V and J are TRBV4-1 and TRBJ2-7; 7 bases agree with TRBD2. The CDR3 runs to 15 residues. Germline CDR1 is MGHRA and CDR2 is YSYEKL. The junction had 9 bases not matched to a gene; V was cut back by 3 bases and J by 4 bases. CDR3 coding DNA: TGCGCCAGCAGCCATTCTCCAGCGGGAATTTACGAGCAGTACGTC. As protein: CASSHSPAGIYEQYV.

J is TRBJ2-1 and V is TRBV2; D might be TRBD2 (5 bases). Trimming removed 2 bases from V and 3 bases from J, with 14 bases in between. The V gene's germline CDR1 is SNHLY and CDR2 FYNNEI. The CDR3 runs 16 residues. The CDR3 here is CASSEKPQTSYNEQFF. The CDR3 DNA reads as TGTGCCAGCAGTGAAAAGCCCCAAACTAGCTACAATGAGCAGTTCTTC.

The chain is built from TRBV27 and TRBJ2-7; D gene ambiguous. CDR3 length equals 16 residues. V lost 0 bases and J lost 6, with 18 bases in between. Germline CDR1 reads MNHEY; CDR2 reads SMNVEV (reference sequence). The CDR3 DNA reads TGTGCCAGCAGTTTATCAGTCGGTCCCCCCGAAGGCGAGCAGTACTTC. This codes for CASSLSVGPPEGEQYF.

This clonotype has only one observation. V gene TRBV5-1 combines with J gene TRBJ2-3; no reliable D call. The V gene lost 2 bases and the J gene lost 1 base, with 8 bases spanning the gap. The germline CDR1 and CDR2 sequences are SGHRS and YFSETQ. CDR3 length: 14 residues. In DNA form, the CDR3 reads TGCGCCAGCAGCTTCCGTCTTGGCACAGATACGCAGTATTTT. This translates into CASSFRLGTDTQYF.

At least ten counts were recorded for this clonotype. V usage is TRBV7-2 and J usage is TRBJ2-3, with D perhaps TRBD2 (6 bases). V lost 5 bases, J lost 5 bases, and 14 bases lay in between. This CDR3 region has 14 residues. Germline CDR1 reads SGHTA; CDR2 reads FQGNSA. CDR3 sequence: CASSPNQGLDTQYF. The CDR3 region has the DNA TGTGCCAGCAGCCCTAACCAGGGACTAGATACGCAGTATTTT.

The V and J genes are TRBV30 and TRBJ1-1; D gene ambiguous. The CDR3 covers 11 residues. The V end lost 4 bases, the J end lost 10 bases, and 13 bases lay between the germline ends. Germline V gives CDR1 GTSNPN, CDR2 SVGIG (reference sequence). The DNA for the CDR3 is TGTGCCTGGACCAACGGGCTTCTAGCTTTCTTT. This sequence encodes CAWTNGLLAFF.

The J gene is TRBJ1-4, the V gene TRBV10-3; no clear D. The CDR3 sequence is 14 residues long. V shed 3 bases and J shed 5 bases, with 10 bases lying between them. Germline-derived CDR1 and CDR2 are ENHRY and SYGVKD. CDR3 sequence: CAISDSIGNEKLFF. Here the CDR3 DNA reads TGTGCCATCAGTGACTCGATTGGGAATGAAAAACTGTTTTTT.

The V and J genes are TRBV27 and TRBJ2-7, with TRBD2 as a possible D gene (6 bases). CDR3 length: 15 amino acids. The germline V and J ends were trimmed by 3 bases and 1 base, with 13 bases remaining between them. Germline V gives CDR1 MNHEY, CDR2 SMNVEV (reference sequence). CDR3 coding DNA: TGTGCCAGCAGTTTCGCTGGCGGGACGTCCTACGAGCAGTACTTC. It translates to CASSFAGGTSYEQYF.

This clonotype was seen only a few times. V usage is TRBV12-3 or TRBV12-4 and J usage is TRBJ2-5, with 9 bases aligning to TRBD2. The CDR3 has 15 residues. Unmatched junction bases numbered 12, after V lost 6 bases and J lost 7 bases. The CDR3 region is CASSRGGTSIGTQYF. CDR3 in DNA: TGTGCCAGCAGCCGAGGTGGGACTAGCATAGGGACCCAGTACTTC.

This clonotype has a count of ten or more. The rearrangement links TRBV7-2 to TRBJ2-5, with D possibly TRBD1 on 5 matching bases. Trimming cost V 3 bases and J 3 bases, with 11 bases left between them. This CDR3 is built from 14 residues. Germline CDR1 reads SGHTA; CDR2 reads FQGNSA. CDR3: CASSFGQAKETQYF. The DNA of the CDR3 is TGTGCCAGCAGCTTTGGACAAGCGAAAGAGACCCAGTACTTC.

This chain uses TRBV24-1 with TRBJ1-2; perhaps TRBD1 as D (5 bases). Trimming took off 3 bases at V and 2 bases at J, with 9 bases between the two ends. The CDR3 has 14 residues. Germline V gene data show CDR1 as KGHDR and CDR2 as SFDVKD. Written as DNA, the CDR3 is TGTGCCACCAGTGATCTGACAGAAAACTATGGCTACACCTTC. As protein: CATSDLTENYGYTF.

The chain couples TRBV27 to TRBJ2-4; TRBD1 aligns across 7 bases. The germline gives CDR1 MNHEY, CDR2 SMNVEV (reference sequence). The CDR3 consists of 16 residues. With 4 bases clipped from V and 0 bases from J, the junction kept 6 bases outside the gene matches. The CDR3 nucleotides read TGTGCCAGCAGTTCGGGACAGCTCTTAGCCAAAAACATTCAGTACTTC. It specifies CASSSGQLLAKNIQYF.

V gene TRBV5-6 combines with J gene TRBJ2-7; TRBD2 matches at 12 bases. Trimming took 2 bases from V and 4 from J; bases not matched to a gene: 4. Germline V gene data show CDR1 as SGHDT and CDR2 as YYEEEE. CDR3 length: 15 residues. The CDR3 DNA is TGTGCCAGCAGCTTCCGGACTAGCGGGACTTACGAGCAGTACTTC. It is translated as CASSFRTSGTYEQYF.

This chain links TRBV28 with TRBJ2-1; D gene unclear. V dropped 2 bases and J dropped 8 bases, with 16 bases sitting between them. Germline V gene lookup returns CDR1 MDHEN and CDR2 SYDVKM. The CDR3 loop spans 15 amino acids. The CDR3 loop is CASSLGSFGRDEQFF. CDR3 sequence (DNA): TGTGCCAGCAGTTTAGGTAGCTTCGGTCGGGATGAGCAGTTCTTC.

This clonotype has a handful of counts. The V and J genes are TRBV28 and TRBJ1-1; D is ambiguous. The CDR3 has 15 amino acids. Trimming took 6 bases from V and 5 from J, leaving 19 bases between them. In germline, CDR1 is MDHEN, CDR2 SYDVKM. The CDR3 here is CASSGATPHETEAFF. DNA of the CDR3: TGTGCCAGCAGCGGTGCAACACCCCATGAGACTGAAGCTTTCTTT. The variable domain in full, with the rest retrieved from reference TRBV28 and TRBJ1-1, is DVKVTQSSRYLVKRTGEKVFLECVQDMDHENMFWYRQDPGLGLRLIYFSYDVKMKEKGDIPEGYSVSREKKERFSLILESASTNQTSMYLCASSGATPHETEAFFGQGTRLTVV.